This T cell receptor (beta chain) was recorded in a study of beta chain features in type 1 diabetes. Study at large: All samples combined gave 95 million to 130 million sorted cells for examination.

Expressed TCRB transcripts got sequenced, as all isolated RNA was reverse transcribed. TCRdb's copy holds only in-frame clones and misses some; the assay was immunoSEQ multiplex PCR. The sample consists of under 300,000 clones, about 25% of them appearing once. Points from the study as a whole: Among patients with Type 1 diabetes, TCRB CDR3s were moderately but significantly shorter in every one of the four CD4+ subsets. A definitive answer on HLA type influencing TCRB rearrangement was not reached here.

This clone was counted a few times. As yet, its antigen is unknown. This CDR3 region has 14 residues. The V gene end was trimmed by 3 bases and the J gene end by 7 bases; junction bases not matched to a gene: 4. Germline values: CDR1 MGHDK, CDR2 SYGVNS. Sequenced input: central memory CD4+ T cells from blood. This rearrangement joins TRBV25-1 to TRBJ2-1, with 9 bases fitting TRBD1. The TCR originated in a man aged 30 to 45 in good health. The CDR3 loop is CASSDGTGRNEQFF. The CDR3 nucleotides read TGTGCCAGCAGTGACGGGACAGGGAGAAATGAGCAGTTCTTC.